This T cell receptor (beta chain) derives from a study of blood T cell repertoires in COVID-19. Overall study context: Donors in the United States, Italy and Spain gave samples during acute or convalescent COVID-19. Sample material is recorded as cDNA or gDNA derived from T cells, B-cell-depleted T cells, or PBMCs.

The germline V and J ends were trimmed by 4 bases and 3 bases, with 10 bases remaining between them. Germline values: CDR1 KGHSH, CDR2 LQKENI. The CDR3 extends over 13 amino acids. Produced via immunoSEQ multiplex PCR; TCRdb's table is partial and in-frame only. The sample yields a few hundred thousand clones, just over 85% seen once. The rearrangement joins TRBV18 to TRBJ2-7; D might be TRBD1 (5 bases). This clonotype originated in a man aged 50 to 60 with acute or convalescent COVID-19. Specimen: peripheral blood. In DNA form, the CDR3 reads TGTGCCAGCTCACTCGACAGAAGCTACGAGCAGTACTTC. Translating gives CASSLDRSYEQYF.